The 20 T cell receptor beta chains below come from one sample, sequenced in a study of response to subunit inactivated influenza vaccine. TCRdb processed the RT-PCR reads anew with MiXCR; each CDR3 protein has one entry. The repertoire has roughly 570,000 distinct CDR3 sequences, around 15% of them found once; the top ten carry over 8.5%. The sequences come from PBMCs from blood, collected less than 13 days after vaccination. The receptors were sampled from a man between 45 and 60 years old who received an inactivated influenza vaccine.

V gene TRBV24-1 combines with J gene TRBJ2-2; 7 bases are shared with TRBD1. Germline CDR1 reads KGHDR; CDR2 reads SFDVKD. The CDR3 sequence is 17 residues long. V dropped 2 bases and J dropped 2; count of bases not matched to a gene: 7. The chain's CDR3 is CATSDSQWDRNTGELFF. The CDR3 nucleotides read TGTGCCACCAGTGATTCTCAATGGGACAGAAACACCGGGGAGCTGTTTTTT.

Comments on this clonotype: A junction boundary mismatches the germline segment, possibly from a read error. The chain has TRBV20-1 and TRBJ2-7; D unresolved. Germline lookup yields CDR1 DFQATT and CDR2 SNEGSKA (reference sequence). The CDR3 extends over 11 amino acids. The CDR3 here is CSVRPNYEQYF. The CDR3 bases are TGCAGTGTTAGACCAAACTACGAGCAGTACTTC.

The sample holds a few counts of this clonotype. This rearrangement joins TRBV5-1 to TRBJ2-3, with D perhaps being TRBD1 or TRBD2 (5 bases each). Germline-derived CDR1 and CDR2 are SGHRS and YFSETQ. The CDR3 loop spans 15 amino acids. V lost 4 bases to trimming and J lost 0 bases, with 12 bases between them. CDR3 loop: CASSTWDGSTDTQYF. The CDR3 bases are TGCGCCAGCAGCACATGGGACGGTAGCACAGATACGCAGTATTTT.

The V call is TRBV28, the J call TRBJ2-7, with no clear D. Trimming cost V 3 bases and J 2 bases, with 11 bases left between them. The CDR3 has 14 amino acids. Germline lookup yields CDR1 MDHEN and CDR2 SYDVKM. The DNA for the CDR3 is TGTGCCAGCAGTTTCCGGGTCTTACCCTACGAGCAGTACTTC. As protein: CASSFRVLPYEQYF.

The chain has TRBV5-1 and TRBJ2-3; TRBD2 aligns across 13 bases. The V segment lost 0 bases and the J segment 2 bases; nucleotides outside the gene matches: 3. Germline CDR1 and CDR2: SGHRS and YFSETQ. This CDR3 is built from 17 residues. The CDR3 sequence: CASSLEGLAGPTDTQYF. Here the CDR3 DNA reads TGCGCCAGCAGCTTGGAGGGACTAGCGGGGCCCACAGATACGCAGTATTTT.

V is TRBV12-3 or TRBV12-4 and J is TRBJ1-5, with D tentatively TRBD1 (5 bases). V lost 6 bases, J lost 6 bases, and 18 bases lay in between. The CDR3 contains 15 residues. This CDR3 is CASRQDQLVTQPQHF. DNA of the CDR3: TGTGCCAGCAGACAGGATCAATTGGTTACTCAGCCCCAGCATTTT.

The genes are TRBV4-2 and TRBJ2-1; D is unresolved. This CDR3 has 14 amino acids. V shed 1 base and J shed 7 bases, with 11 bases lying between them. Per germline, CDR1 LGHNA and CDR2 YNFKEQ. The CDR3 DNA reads TGTGCCAGCAGCCAAGGCCCCGAAGCGAATGAGCAGTTCTTC. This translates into CASSQGPEANEQFF.

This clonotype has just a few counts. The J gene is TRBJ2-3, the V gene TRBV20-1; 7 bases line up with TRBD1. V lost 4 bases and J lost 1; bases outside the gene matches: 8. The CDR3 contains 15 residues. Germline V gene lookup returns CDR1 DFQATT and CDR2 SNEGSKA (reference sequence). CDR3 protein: CSATPGDRRTDTQYF. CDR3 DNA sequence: TGCAGTGCTACCCCTGGGGACAGACGCACAGATACGCAGTATTTT.

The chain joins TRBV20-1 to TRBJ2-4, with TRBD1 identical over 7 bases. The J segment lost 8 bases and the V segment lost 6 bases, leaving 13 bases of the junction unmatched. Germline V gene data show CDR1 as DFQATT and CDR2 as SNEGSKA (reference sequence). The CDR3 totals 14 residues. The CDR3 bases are TGCAGTGCCTCTATGGAACAGGGGCGATACATTCAGTACTTC. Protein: CSASMEQGRYIQYF.

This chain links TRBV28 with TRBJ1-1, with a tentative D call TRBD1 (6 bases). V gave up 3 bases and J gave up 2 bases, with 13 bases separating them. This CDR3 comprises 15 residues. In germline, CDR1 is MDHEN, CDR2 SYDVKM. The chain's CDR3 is CASSLRGMPNTEAFF. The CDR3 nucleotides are TGTGCCAGCAGTTTGAGGGGGATGCCTAACACTGAAGCTTTCTTT.

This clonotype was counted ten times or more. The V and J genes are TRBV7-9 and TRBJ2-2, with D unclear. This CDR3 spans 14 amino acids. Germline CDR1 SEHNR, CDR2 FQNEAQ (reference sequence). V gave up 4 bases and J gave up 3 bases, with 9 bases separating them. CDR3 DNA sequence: TGTGCCAGCAGCTCATTAAGACACACCGGGGAGCTGTTTTTT. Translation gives CASSSLRHTGELFF.

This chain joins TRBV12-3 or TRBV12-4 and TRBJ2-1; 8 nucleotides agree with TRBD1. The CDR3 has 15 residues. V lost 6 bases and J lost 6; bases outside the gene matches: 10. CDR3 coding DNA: TGTGCCAGCAGCGCAAAACGGACAGGGTTCAATGAGCAGTTCTTC. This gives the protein CASSAKRTGFNEQFF.

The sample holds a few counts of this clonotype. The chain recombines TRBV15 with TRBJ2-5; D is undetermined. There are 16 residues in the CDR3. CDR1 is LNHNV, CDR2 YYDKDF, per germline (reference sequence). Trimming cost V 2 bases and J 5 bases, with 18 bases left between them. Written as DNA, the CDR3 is TGTGCCACCAGCAGACCATCCCTTTTCCCAGAGGAGACCCAGTACTTC. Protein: CATSRPSLFPEETQYF.

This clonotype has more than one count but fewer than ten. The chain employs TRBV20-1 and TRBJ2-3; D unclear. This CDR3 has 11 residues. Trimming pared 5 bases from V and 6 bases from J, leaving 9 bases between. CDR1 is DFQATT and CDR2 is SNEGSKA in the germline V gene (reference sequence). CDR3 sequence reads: CSAGVHDTQYF. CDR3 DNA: TGCAGTGCTGGGGTCCATGATACGCAGTATTTT.

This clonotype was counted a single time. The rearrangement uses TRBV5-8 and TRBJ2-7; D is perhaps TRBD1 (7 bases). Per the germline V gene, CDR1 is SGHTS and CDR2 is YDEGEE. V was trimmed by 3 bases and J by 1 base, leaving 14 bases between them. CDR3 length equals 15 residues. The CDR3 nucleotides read TGTGCCAGCAGCTATACGACAGGGAGGTCCTACGAGCAGTACTTC. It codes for CASSYTTGRSYEQYF.

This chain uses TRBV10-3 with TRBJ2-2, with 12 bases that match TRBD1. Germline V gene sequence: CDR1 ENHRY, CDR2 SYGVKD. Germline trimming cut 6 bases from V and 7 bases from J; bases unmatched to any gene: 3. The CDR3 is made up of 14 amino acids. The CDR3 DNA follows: TGTGCCATCAGGGGACAGGGGGCCGACGGGGAGCTGTTTTTT. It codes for CAIRGQGADGELFF.

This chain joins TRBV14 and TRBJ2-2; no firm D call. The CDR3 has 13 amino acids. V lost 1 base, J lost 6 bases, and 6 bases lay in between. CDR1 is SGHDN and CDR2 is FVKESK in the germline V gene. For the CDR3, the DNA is TGTGCCAGCAGCCAAGCATTGGCCGGGGAGCTGTTTTTT. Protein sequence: CASSQALAGELFF.

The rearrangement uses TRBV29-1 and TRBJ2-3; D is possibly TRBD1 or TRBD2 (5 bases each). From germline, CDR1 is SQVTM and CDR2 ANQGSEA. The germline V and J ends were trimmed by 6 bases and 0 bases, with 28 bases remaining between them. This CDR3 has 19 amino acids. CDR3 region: CSVRDRTHTRATSTDTQYF. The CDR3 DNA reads TGCAGCGTCAGGGACCGGACCCACACTAGAGCCACTAGCACAGATACGCAGTATTTT.

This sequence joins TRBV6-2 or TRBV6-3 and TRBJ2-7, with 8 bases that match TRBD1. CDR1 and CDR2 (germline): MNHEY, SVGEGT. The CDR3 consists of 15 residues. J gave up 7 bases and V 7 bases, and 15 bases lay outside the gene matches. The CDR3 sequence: CASKSGQGRSQEQYF. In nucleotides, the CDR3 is TGTGCCAGCAAGAGCGGACAGGGAAGGTCGCAAGAGCAGTACTTC.

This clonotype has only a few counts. The CDR3 here is CASSLASGTGGLDTQYF. The CDR3 bases are TGCGCCAGCAGCTTGGCCTCTGGGACAGGGGGCCTAGATACGCAGTATTTT. This chain uses TRBV5-1 with TRBJ2-3; 12 bases map to TRBD1. The J segment lost 5 bases and the V segment lost 0 bases, leaving 7 bases of the junction unmatched. Germline V gene data show CDR1 as SGHRS and CDR2 as YFSETQ. CDR3 length: 17 amino acids.